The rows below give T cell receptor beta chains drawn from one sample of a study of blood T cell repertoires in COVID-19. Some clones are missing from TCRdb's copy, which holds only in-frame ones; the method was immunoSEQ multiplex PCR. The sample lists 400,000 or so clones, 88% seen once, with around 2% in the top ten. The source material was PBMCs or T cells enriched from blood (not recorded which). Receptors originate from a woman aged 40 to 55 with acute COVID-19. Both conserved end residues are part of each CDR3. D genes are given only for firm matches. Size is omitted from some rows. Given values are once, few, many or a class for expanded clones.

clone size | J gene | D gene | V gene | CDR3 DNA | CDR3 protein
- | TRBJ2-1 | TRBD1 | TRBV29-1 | TGCAGCGTTGCGGGACAGTCCTACAATGAGCAGTTCTTC | CSVAGQSYNEQFF
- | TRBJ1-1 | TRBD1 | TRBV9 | TGTGCCAGCAGCGCCAGACAGGGTCGGACTGAAGCTTTCTTT | CASSARQGRTEAFF
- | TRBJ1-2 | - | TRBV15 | TGTGCCACCTCCTGGAATAGTGGACTCGGCTACACCTTC | CATSWNSGLGYTF
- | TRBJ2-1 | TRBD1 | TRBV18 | TGTGCCAGCTCACCACCGGGACAGGGGGCCGGTGAGCAGTTCTTC | CASSPPGQGAGEQFF
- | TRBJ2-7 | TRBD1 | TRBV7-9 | TGTGCCAGCAGCTCACCCGGGACAGGGGCCTACGAGCAGTACTTC | CASSSPGTGAYEQYF
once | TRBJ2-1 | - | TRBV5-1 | TGCGCCAGCAGCTTGCAGGCAGAGAGCTCCTACAATGAGCAGTTCTTC | CASSLQAESSYNEQFF
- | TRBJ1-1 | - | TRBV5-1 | TGCGCCAGCAGCTTGGCCGGGGCGGGGACGTATGAAGCTTTCTTT | CASSLAGAGTYEAFF
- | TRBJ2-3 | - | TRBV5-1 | TGCGCCAGCAGCCCAGGGGCCGATACGCAGTATTTT | CASSPGADTQYF
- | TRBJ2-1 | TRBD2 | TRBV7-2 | TGTGCCAGCAGCTCACTAGCGGGGGAAGGCAATGAGCAGTTCTTC | CASSSLAGEGNEQFF
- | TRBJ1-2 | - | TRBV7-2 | TGTGCCAGCAGTACGGGAATGGAGGTACATGGCTACACCTTC | CASSTGMEVHGYTF
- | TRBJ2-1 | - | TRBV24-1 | TGTGCCACCAGTGAGAACAGATACAATGAGCAGTTCTTC | CATSENRYNEQFF
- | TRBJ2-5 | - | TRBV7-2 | TGTGCCAGCAGCTTAGTGGTCAGGTCGGAGACCCAGTACTTC | CASSLVVRSETQYF
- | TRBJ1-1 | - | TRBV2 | TGTGCCAGCAGACCACTGGCAGGGGTCGGGACTGAAGCTTTCTTT | CASRPLAGVGTEAFF
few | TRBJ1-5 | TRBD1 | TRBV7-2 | TGTGCCAGCAGCTTTGGGACAGGGTCCAATCAGCCCCAGCATTTT | CASSFGTGSNQPQHF
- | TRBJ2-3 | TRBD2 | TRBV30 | TGTGCCTGGAGTGTACTTGGCGGGGGAGCAGATACGCAGTATTTT | CAWSVLGGGADTQYF
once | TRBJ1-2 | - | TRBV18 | TGTGCCAGCTCACCCCCGGGTGGTGGCTACACCTTC | CASSPPGGGYTF
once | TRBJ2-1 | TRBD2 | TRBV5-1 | TGCGCCAGCAGACCAGAACTAGCGGGGGGGCCCCATGAGCAGTTCTTC | CASRPELAGGPHEQFF
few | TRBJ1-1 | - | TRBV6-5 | TGTGCCAGCCCCCCCAACAGAGACACTGAAGCTTTCTTT | CASPPNRDTEAFF
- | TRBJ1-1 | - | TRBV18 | TGTGCCAGCTCACCAGGGATCCGGGGAGACACTGAAGCTTTCTTT | CASSPGIRGDTEAFF
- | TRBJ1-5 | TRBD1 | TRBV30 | TGTGCCTGGGGGGACAGGGCTTATCAGCCCCAGCATTTT | CAWGDRAYQPQHF
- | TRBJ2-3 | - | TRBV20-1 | TGCAGTGGCGGGGCAGATACGCAGTATTTT | CSGGADTQYF
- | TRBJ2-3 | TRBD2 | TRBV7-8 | TGTGCCAGCAGCGCGCGGGGGGCCGACACAGATACGCAGTATTTT | CASSARGADTDTQYF
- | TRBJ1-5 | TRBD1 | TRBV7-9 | TGTGCCAGCAGCAAGGACAGGGTGCCCAATCAGCCCCAGCATTTT | CASSKDRVPNQPQHF
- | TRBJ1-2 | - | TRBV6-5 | TGTGCCAGCAGCGCGGGTCAACCCAATGCCGGCTACACCTTC | CASSAGQPNAGYTF
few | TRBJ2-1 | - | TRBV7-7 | TGTGCCAGCAGCCAAGACGCCGGACAGTACAATGAGCAGTTCTTC | CASSQDAGQYNEQFF
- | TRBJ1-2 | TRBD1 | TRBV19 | TGTGCCAGTAGTAAGACAGGGGATGGGTATGGCTACACCTTC | CASSKTGDGYGYTF
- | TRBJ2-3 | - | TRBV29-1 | TGCAGCGTGATGAGAGATACGCAGTATTTT | CSVMRDTQYF
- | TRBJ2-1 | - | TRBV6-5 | TGTGCCAGCAGCATGCAAGGAGATGAGCAGTTCTTC | CASSMQGDEQFF
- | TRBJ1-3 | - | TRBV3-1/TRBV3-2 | TGTGCCAGCAGCCAAGACCCGCAGGGAAGTGGTTTTGGAAACACCATATATTTT | CASSQDPQGSGFGNTIYF
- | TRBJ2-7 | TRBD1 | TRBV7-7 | TGTGCCAGCAGCAGCGGACAGGGGGTTAACGAGCAGTACTTC | CASSSGQGVNEQYF
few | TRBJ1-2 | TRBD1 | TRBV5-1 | TGCGCCAGCAGCCTCCAAGGACAGGGGCGGGATGGCTACACCTTC | CASSLQGQGRDGYTF
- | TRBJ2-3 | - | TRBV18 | TGTGCCAGCTCCCCTCTAGTTGACACAGATACGCAGTATTTT | CASSPLVDTDTQYF
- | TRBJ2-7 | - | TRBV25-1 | TGTGCCAGCAGTGAATCCCCTCCCTACGAGCAGTACTTC | CASSESPPYEQYF
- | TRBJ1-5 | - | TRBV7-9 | TGTGCCAGCAGCTCGACGGGGGTCAATCAGCCCCAGCATTTT | CASSSTGVNQPQHF
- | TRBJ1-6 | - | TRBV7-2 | TGTGCCAGCAGCTTACAAGGACAGAGCTCCTATAATTCACCCCTCCACTTT | CASSLQGQSSYNSPLHF
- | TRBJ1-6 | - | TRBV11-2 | TGTGCCAGCAGCCCAGACATTTACACACCCCTCCACTTT | CASSPDIYTPLHF
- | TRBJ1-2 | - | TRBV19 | TGTGCCACCCAAGAAGGAGGGGCCAACGGGAGAAACTATGGCTACACCTTC | CATQEGGANGRNYGYTF
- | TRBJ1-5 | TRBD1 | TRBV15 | TGTGCCACCAGCAGAGTCGTAACGACAGGGGGGCAGCCCCAGCATTTT | CATSRVVTTGGQPQHF
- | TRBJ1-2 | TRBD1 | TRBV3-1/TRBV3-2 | TGTGCCAGCAGCCAAGCGGGACAGGGAGGAAGTGGCTACACCTTC | CASSQAGQGGSGYTF
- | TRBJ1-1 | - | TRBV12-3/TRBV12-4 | TGTGCCAGCAGTTCGGGCGGGGGCACTGAAGCTTTCTTT | CASSSGGGTEAFF
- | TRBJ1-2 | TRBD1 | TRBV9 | TGTGCCAGCGGGATGGACAGGGGGGACTATGGCTACACCTTC | CASGMDRGDYGYTF
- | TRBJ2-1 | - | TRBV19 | TGTGCCAGTAGAGGACAGAGCTCCTACAATGAGCAGTTCTTC | CASRGQSSYNEQFF